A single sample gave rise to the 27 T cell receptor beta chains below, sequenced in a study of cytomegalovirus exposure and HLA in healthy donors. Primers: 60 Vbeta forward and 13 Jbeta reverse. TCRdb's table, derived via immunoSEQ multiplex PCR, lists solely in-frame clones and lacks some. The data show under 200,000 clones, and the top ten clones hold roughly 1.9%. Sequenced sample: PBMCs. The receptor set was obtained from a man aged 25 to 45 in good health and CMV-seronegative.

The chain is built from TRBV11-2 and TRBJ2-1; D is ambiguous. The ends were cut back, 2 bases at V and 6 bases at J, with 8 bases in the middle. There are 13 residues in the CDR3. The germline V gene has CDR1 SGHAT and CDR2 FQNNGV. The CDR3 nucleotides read TGTGCCAGCAGCTTACATTTGGCCAATGAGCAGTTCTTC. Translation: CASSLHLANEQFF.

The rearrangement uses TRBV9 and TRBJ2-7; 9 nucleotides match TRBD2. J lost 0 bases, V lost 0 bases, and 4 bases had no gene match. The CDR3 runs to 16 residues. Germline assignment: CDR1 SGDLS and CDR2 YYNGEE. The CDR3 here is CASSVGGSGSSYEQYF. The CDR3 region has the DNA TGTGCCAGCAGCGTAGGTGGTAGCGGGAGCTCCTACGAGCAGTACTTC.

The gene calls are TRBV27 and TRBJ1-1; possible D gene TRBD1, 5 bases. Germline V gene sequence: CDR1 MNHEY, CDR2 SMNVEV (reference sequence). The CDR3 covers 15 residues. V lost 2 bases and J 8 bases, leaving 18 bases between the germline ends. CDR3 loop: CASSLNAGVSGEAFF. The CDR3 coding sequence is TGTGCCAGCAGTTTAAACGCGGGGGTTTCGGGGGAAGCTTTCTTT.

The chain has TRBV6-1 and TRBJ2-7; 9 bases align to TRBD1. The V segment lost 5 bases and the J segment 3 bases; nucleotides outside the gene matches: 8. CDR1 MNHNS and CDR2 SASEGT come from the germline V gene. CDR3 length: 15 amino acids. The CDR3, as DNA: TGTGCCAGCAGTCGAACCGGGACAGGGATCTACGAGCAGTACTTC. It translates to CASSRTGTGIYEQYF.

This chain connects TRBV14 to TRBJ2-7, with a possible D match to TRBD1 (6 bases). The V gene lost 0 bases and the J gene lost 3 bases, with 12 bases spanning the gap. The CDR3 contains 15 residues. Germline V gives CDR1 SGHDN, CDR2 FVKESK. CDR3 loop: CASSQDPGQYYEQYF. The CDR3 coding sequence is TGTGCCAGCAGCCAAGATCCTGGACAGTACTACGAGCAGTACTTC.

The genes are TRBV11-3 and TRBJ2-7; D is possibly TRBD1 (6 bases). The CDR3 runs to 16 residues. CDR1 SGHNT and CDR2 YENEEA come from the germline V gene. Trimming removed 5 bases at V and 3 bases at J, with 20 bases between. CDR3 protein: CASSVSTGHGDYEQYF. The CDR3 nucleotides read TGTGCCAGCAGCGTAAGTACGGGACATGGGGACTACGAGCAGTACTTC.

CDR3 DNA sequence: TGTGCCAGCAGCGGGGCAGGGGGCGCTGACTATGGCTACACCTTC. Protein product: CASSGAGGADYGYTF. The chain recombines TRBV5-4 with TRBJ1-2; 8 bases map to TRBD1. Germline V gene sequence: CDR1 SGHNT, CDR2 YYREEE (reference sequence). The CDR3 has 15 residues. Trimming removed 4 bases from V and 3 bases from J; junction bases left unmatched: 8.

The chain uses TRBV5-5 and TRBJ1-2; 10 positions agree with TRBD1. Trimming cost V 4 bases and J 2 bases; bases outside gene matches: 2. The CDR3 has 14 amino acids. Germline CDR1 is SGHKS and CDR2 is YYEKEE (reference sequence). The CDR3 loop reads CASSRTGGNYGYTF. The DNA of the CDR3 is TGTGCCAGCAGCCGGACAGGGGGGAACTATGGCTACACCTTC.

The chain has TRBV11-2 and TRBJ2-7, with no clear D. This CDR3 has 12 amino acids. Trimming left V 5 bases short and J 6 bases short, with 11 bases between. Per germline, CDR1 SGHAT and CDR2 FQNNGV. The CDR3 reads CASSPQSGEQYF. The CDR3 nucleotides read TGTGCCAGCAGCCCCCAATCCGGCGAGCAGTACTTC.

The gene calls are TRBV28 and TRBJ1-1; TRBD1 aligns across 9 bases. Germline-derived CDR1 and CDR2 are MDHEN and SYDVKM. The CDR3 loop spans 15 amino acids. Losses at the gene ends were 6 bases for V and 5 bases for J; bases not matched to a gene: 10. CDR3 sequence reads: CASSPWPDRGTEAFF. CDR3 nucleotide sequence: TGTGCCAGCAGCCCCTGGCCTGACAGGGGGACTGAAGCTTTCTTT.

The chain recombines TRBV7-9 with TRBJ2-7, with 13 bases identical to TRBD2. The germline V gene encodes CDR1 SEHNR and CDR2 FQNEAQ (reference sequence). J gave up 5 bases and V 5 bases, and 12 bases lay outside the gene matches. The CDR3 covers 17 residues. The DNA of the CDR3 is TGTGCCAGCAGCCAGACTAGCGGGAGGCGAGTGGGCCACGAGCAGTACTTC. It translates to CASSQTSGRRVGHEQYF.

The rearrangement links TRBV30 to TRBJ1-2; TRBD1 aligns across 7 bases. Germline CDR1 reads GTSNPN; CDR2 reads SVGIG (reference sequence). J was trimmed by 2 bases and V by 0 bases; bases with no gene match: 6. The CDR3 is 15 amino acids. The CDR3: CAWSVSSTGNYGYTF. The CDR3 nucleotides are TGTGCCTGGAGTGTAAGTTCGACAGGGAACTATGGCTACACCTTC.

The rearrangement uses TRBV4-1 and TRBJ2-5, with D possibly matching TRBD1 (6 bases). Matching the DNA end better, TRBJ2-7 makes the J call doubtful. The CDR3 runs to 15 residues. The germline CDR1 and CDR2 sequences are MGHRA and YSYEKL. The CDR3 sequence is CASSQVPGTPYEQYF. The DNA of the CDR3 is TGCGCCAGCAGCCAGGTACCCGGGACACCTTACGAGCAGTACTTC.

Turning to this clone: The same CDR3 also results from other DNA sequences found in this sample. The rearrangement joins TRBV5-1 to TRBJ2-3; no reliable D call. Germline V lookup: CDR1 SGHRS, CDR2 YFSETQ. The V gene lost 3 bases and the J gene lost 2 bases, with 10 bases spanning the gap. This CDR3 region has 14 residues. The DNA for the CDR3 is TGCGCCAGCAGCTGGGCCAAATCCACAGATACGCAGTATTTT. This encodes CASSWAKSTDTQYF.

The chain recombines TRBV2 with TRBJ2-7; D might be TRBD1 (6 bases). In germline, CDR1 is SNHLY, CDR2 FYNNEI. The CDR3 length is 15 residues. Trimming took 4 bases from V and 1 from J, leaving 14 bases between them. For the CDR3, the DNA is TGTGCCAGCAGTGGACAGGCATTTTCATCCTACGAGCAGTACTTC. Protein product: CASSGQAFSSYEQYF. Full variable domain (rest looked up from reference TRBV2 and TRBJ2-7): EPEVTQTPSHQVTQMGQEVILRCVPISNHLYFYWYRQILGQKVEFLVSFYNNEISEKSEIFDDQFSVERPDGSNFTLKIRSTKLEDSAMYFCASSGQAFSSYEQYFGPGTRLTVT.

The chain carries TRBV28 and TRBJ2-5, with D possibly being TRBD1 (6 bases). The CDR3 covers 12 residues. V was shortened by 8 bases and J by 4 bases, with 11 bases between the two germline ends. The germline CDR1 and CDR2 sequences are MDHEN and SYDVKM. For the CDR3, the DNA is TGTGCCAGCGGCAGGGGAAGAGAGACCCAGTACTTC. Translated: CASGRGRETQYF. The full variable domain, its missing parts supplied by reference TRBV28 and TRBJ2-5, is DVKVTQSSRYLVKRTGEKVFLECVQDMDHENMFWYRQDPGLGLRLIYFSYDVKMKEKGDIPEGYSVSREKKERFSLILESASTNQTSMYLCASGRGRETQYFGPGTRLLVL.

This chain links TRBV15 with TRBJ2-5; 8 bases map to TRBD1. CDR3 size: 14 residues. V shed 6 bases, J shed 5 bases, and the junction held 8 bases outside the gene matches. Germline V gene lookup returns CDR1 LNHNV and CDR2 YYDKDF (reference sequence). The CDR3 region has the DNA TGTGCCACCAGTAGGGGCAGGGGGCGGGAGACCCAGTACTTC. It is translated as CATSRGRGRETQYF. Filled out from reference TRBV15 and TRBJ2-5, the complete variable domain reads DAMVIQNPRYQVTQFGKPVTLSCSQTLNHNVMYWYQQKSSQAPKLLFHYYDKDFNNEADTPDNFQSRRPNTSFCFLDIRSPGLGDTAMYLCATSRGRGRETQYFGPGTRLLVL.

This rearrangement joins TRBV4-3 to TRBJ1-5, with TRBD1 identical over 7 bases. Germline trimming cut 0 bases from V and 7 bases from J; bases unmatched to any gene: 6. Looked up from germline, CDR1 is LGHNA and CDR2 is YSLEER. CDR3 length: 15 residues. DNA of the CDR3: TGCGCCAGCAGCCAAGATGAGGGGGCAAGCCAGCCCCAGCATTTT. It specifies CASSQDEGASQPQHF.

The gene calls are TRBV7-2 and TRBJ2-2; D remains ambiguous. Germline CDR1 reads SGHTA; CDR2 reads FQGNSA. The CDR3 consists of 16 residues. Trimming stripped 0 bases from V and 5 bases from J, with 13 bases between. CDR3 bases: TGTGCCAGCAGCTTAGCGATCGGGTTAGAGACCGGGGAGCTGTTTTTT. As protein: CASSLAIGLETGELFF.

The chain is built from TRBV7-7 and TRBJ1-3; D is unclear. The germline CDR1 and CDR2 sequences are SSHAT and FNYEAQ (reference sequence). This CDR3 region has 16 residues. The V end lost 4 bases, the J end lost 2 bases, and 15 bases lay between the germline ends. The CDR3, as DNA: TGTGCCAGCAGCTCCCCGGGTCAAAACCCTGGAAACACCATATATTTT. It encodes CASSSPGQNPGNTIYF.

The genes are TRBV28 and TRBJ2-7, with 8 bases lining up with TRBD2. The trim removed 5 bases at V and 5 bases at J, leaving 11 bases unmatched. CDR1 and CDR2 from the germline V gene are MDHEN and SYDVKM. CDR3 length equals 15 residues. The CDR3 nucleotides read TGTGCCAGCAGTCCCGCCGGGACTAGTTGGAACGAGCAGTACTTC. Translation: CASSPAGTSWNEQYF.

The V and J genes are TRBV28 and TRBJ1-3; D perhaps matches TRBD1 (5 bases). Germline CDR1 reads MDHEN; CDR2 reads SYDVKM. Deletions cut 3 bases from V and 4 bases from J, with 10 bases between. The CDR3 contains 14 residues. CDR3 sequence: CASSLEKGGNTIYF. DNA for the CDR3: TGTGCCAGCAGTTTGGAAAAGGGGGGAAACACCATATATTTT.

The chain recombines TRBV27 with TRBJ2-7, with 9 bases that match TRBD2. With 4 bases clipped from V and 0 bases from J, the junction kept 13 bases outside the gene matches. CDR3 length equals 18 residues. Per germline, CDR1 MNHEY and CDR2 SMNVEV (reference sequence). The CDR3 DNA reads TGTGCCAGCAGTTCTTTTCCCCTAGCGGGACGGAGCTCCTACGAGCAGTACTTC. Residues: CASSSFPLAGRSSYEQYF.

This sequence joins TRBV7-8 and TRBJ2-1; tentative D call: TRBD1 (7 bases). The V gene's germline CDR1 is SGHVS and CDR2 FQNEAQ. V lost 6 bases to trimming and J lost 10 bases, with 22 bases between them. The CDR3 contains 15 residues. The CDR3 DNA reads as TGTGCCAGCAGGATAGGGTTGTCAGGGGGGAAAGAGCAGTTCTTC. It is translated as CASRIGLSGGKEQFF.

CDR3: CASSPPSGTSGRALYNEQFF. The CDR3 DNA is TGTGCCAGCTCACCACCTTCCGGGACTAGCGGGAGGGCCCTCTACAATGAGCAGTTCTTC. The chain uses TRBV18 and TRBJ2-1; 16 bases are shared with TRBD2. V gave up 0 bases and J gave up 3 bases; unmatched junction bases: 8. CDR1 and CDR2 (germline): KGHSH, LQKENI. The CDR3 is 20 amino acids.

The CDR3 region is CASRSYSGANVLTF. In DNA, the CDR3 is TGTGCCAGCAGAAGCTACTCTGGGGCCAACGTCCTGACTTTC. The chain has TRBV6-1 and TRBJ2-6, with D uncertain. Germline CDR1 reads MNHNS; CDR2 reads SASEGT. The CDR3 sequence is 14 residues long. Deletions cut 6 bases from V and 0 bases from J, with 6 bases between.

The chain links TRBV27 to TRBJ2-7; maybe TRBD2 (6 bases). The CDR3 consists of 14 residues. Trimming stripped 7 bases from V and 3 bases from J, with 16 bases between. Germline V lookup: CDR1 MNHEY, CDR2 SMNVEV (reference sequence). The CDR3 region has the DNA TGTGCCAGCAAATACGGGAGAGGGAACTACGAGCAGTACTTC. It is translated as CASKYGRGNYEQYF.